Following are 28 T cell receptor beta chains from one sample sequenced in a study of blood T cells in healthy people across ages (dated by TCRdb to between 2014 and 2017). The library was made by 5' RACE. Sequenced using an Illumina HiSeq 2500. A second PCR of about 7 to 12 cycles was run with a J-beta primer mix and a sample-barcoded 5' primer. The raw public reads went through TCRdb reprocessing: fastp at Q25, MiXCR clone calling, in-frame beta chains kept. CDR3 protein sequences are deduplicated, and each keeps its most common genes and DNA. A total of 1.5 million to 2 million distinct CDR3 sequences appear in this sample, 28% of them only once. The top ten constitute 7.7% of the sample. Material: blood. The receptors were gathered from a woman aged 30 to 39 in good health.

The table lists this clonotype with a few counts. As DNA, the CDR3 is TGTGCCAGCTTGGGTTATAGCAATCAGCCCCAGCATTTT. This codes for CASLGYSNQPQHF. The chain couples TRBV28 to TRBJ1-5, with no clear D. CDR1 and CDR2 from the germline V gene are MDHEN and SYDVKM. The CDR3 has 13 amino acids. Deletions cut 8 bases from V and 0 bases from J, with 8 bases between.

This clonotype showed up many times. This chain connects TRBV10-3 to TRBJ2-4; TRBD1 matches at 7 bases. CDR3 length: 16 amino acids. J lost 1 base, V lost 0 bases, and 3 bases had no gene match. In germline, CDR1 is ENHRY, CDR2 SYGVKD. In DNA, the CDR3 is TGTGCCATCAGTGAGTCGCAGGGGGAGGCCAAAAACATTCAGTACTTC. Amino acids: CAISESQGEAKNIQYF.

On this clonotype itself: Possible read error: a much larger clone is one base away. V is TRBV6-2 or TRBV6-3 and J is TRBJ2-7, with D possibly being TRBD1 or TRBD2 (7 bases each). V dropped 7 bases and J dropped 3 bases, with 16 bases sitting between them. Germline V lookup: CDR1 MNHEY, CDR2 SVGEGT. The CDR3 contains 14 residues. The CDR3, as DNA: TGTGCCAGCAAGCGGGGCAGGGGGATCTACGAGCAGTACTTC. It is translated as CASKRGRGIYEQYF.

This clonotype was recorded a few times. This sequence joins TRBV14 and TRBJ1-1; D might be TRBD1 (6 bases). CDR3 length equals 16 residues. The germline CDR1 and CDR2 sequences are SGHDN and FVKESK. V lost 0 bases to trimming and J lost 11 bases, with 22 bases between them. DNA of the CDR3: TGTGCCAGCAGCCAAGATTGGGGGCCGGTGTCGCTCACGGCTTTCTTT. It codes for CASSQDWGPVSLTAFF.

J is TRBJ1-1 and V is TRBV7-2, with 9 bases identical to TRBD1. In germline, CDR1 is SGHTA, CDR2 FQGNSA. The junction had 15 bases not matched to a gene; V was cut back by 4 bases and J by 3 bases. CDR3 length: 18 amino acids. CDR3 bases: TGTGCCAGCAGCTCAATCGGTCGGGACAGGGCAATGTACACTGAAGCTTTCTTT. It codes for CASSSIGRDRAMYTEAFF. Filled out from reference TRBV7-2 and TRBJ1-1, the complete variable domain reads GAGVSQSPSNKVTEKGKDVELRCDPISGHTALYWYRQSLGQGLEFLIYFQGNSAPDKSGLPSDRFSAERTGGSVSTLTIQRTQQEDSAVYLCASSSIGRDRAMYTEAFFGQGTRLTVV.

Only a few counts were recorded for this clonotype. This chain connects TRBV24-1 to TRBJ2-5; TRBD1 is a possible D gene (6 bases). Trimming took 3 bases from V and 1 from J, leaving 14 bases between them. This CDR3 has 16 amino acids. The V gene's germline CDR1 is KGHDR and CDR2 SFDVKD. The CDR3 DNA sequence: TGTGCCACCAGTGATCCCTTACAGGGCCCCCAAGAGACCCAGTACTTC. This gives the protein CATSDPLQGPQETQYF.

This clonotype has only a few counts. The chain has TRBV5-4 and TRBJ2-7, with TRBD2 matching 7 bases. This CDR3 spans 15 amino acids. CDR1 and CDR2 from the germline V gene are SGHNT and YYREEE (reference sequence). Trimming removed 4 bases from V and 1 base from J; junction bases left unmatched: 8. CDR3 DNA: TGTGCCAGCAGCGGGTTTCGCGGGGGATCCTACGAGCAGTACTTC. Translating it yields CASSGFRGGSYEQYF.

This clonotype appeared many times. The chain has TRBV29-1 and TRBJ2-7; TRBD2 aligns across 8 bases. CDR3 length equals 15 residues. Germline V gene data show CDR1 as SQVTM and CDR2 as ANQGSEA. J lost 1 base, V lost 2 bases, and 7 bases had no gene match. CDR3 residues: CSVESGGESSYEQYF. The CDR3 DNA reads as TGCAGCGTTGAATCGGGGGGGGAGTCATCCTACGAGCAGTACTTC.

This clonotype was found many times. DNA for the CDR3: TGTGCCAGCAGCCCAAGAGCGGGGGGGCCGATCTACAATGAGCAGTTCTTC. Protein sequence: CASSPRAGGPIYNEQFF. The chain uses TRBV28 and TRBJ2-1; 10 nucleotides line up with TRBD2. V trimming: 6 bases; J trimming: 3 bases; junction bases outside the gene matches: 11. The CDR3 contains 17 residues. From germline, CDR1 is MDHEN and CDR2 SYDVKM.

The V and J genes are TRBV28 and TRBJ2-5, with D possibly TRBD1 on 5 matching bases. The DNA end is more similar to TRBJ2-7, so the J call may be wrong. CDR3 length equals 13 residues. Looked up from germline, CDR1 is MDHEN and CDR2 is SYDVKM. The CDR3 loop reads CASSSAGLDEQYF. The CDR3 DNA follows: TGTGCCAGCAGTTCAGCAGGGTTGGACGAGCAGTACTTC.

About this clonotype: The junction differs from germline at one of its ends, possibly a read error. V and J are TRBV12-3 or TRBV12-4 and TRBJ1-2, with D uncertain. There are 13 residues in the CDR3. The CDR3 nucleotides are TGTGCCGGCAGCCCGGCGTCCGGCTATGGCTACACCTTC. As protein: CAGSPASGYGYTF.

A few counts support this clonotype. The chain links TRBV12-5 to TRBJ2-5; D is unclear. Germline values: CDR1 LGHNT, CDR2 FRNRAP. The CDR3 is 14 amino acids. Trimming took off 6 bases at V and 5 bases at J, with 16 bases between the two ends. The CDR3 protein is CASGAGLRSETQYF. The CDR3 nucleotides are TGTGCTAGTGGGGCCGGGCTCAGAAGTGAGACCCAGTACTTC.

There are many counts of this clonotype. The chain links TRBV5-1 to TRBJ2-5; TRBD2 agrees at 7 bases. The length of the CDR3 is 13 residues. Losses at the gene ends were 5 bases for V and 0 bases for J; bases not matched to a gene: 1. Germline V gives CDR1 SGHRS, CDR2 YFSETQ. CDR3 in DNA: TGCGCCAGCAGAGCGGGGAACCAAGAGACCCAGTACTTC. Encoded protein: CASRAGNQETQYF.

This clonotype was seen more than once but under ten times. The chain combines TRBV29-1 with TRBJ2-3, with D maybe TRBD2 (5 bases). The germline gives CDR1 SQVTM, CDR2 ANQGSEA. There are 13 residues in the CDR3. V lost 4 bases to trimming and J lost 4 bases, with 12 bases between them. CDR3 region: CSVVVSGADTQYF. DNA of the CDR3: TGCAGCGTTGTGGTTTCCGGGGCAGATACGCAGTATTTT.

This clonotype was picked up a small number of times. The chain is built from TRBV2 and TRBJ2-1; D possibly corresponds to TRBD2 (5 bases). The V and J ends lost 5 bases and 4 bases respectively, with 12 bases between them. The germline V gene encodes CDR1 SNHLY and CDR2 FYNNEI. This CDR3 has 14 residues. CDR3 coding DNA: TGTGCCAGCAGTTTGGACGGGATGTACAATGAGCAGTTCTTC. Its protein product is CASSLDGMYNEQFF.

The rearrangement uses TRBV20-1 and TRBJ1-2; D is ambiguous. The germline V gene has CDR1 DFQATT and CDR2 SNEGSKA (reference sequence). Trimming took 6 bases from V and 5 from J, leaving 13 bases between them. There are 12 residues in the CDR3. The CDR3 DNA follows: TGCAGTGCCAAAGTCTCGGGGTATGGCTACACCTTC. Amino acids: CSAKVSGYGYTF.

This clonotype was seen many times. The chain couples TRBV7-2 to TRBJ2-5; D is possibly TRBD2 (7 bases). V lost 8 bases and J lost 5, with 15 bases in between. Looked up from germline, CDR1 is SGHTA and CDR2 is FQGNSA. The CDR3 runs to 13 residues. The CDR3 loop is CASLRGGMETQYF. The CDR3 DNA reads TGTGCCAGCCTTAGGGGGGGAATGGAGACCCAGTACTTC.

This chain links TRBV29-1 with TRBJ2-7; D is perhaps TRBD2 (6 bases). CDR3 length equals 13 residues. Per germline, CDR1 SQVTM and CDR2 ANQGSEA. For the CDR3, the DNA is TGCAGTGTTTCCAGGGACTCTGACTACGAGCAGTACTTC. This encodes CSVSRDSDYEQYF.

CDR3: CASSHPPDEQFF. The DNA for the CDR3 is TGTGCCAGCAGCCATCCCCCGGATGAGCAGTTCTTC. This sequence joins TRBV3-1 and TRBJ2-1, with unresolved D. Between the trimmed V and J ends, which lost 3 bases and 8 bases, there was a span of 8 bases. The CDR3 has 12 residues. CDR1 is LGHDT, CDR2 YNNKEL, per germline (reference sequence).

This chain joins TRBV7-9 and TRBJ2-7; weak D call: TRBD1 (5 bases). Germline assignment: CDR1 SEHNR and CDR2 FQNEAQ (reference sequence). CDR3 length equals 14 residues. Trimming cost V 5 bases and J 5 bases, with 16 bases left between them. CDR3 in amino acids: CASSPTTIRDEQYF. The CDR3 nucleotides are TGTGCCAGCAGCCCGACGACAATCAGGGACGAGCAGTACTTC.

Details on this clonotype: The junction and the germline gene differ at one end; a read error may be behind it. The rearrangement links TRBV5-1 to TRBJ2-7; 7 bases map to TRBD1. The CDR3 covers 13 residues. Germline V gene lookup returns CDR1 SGHRS and CDR2 YFSETQ. The CDR3 nucleotides read TGCTCCAGCAGCTTGGGACAGATCTACGAGCAGTACTTC. It is translated as CSSSLGQIYEQYF.

Only a few counts were recorded for this clonotype. This rearrangement joins TRBV12-3 or TRBV12-4 to TRBJ1-5; the D gene is possibly TRBD1 (5 bases). This CDR3 is 16 amino acids long. V dropped 6 bases and J dropped 3 bases, with 18 bases sitting between them. The CDR3 protein is CASRLGRHGNNQPQHF. CDR3 in DNA: TGTGCCAGCAGGCTGGGGCGGCACGGAAACAATCAGCCCCAGCATTTT.

The V gene is TRBV20-1, the J gene TRBJ1-2, with 7 bases matching TRBD1. V shed 3 bases, J shed 9 bases, and the junction held 10 bases outside the gene matches. Germline CDR1 is DFQATT and CDR2 is SNEGSKA (reference sequence). The CDR3 runs to 13 residues. CDR3 bases: TGCAGTGCTAGGCAGGGGGTCAATCTTAGCTACACCTTC. Translating it yields CSARQGVNLSYTF.

The chain has TRBV5-5 and TRBJ1-4; no clear D. Trimming left V 7 bases short and J 0 bases short, with 16 bases between. Germline V lookup: CDR1 SGHKS, CDR2 YYEKEE (reference sequence). The CDR3 extends over 16 amino acids. CDR3 nucleotides: TGTGCCAGCCTCCTGGGAAGGTTTTCAACTAATGAAAAACTGTTTTTT. This sequence encodes CASLLGRFSTNEKLFF. Using reference TRBV5-5 and TRBJ1-4 for the parts outside the CDR3, the full variable domain is DAGVTQSPTHLIKTRGQQVTLRCSPISGHKSVSWYQQVLGQGPQFIFQYYEKEERGRGNFPDRFSARQFPNYSSELNVNALLLGDSALYLCASLLGRFSTNEKLFFGSGTQLSVL.

There are a few counts of this clonotype. This chain connects TRBV14 to TRBJ2-5; 13 bases are a match to TRBD2. CDR1 is SGHDN, CDR2 FVKESK, per germline. The CDR3 totals 16 residues. V lost 4 bases, J lost 5 bases, and 7 bases stayed unmatched. The CDR3, as DNA: TGTGCCAGCAGCCCCGGACTAGCGGGAGATGCTGAGACCCAGTACTTC. Translated: CASSPGLAGDAETQYF. Based on the CDR3 plus reference TRBV14 and TRBJ2-5, the full variable domain is EAGVTQFPSHSVIEKGQTVTLRCDPISGHDNLYWYRRVMGKEIKFLLHFVKESKQDESGMPNNRFLAERTGGTYSTLKVQPAELEDSGVYFCASSPGLAGDAETQYFGPGTRLLVL.

The genes are TRBV7-2 and TRBJ2-7; weak D call: TRBD2 (5 bases). The V end was cut by 0 bases, the J end by 7 bases, with 16 bases between. Germline V lookup: CDR1 SGHTA, CDR2 FQGNSA. The CDR3 loop spans 15 amino acids. CDR3 DNA: TGTGCCAGCAGCTTAGCGCTGGGGTCACGCGGGGAGCAGTACTTC. Residues: CASSLALGSRGEQYF.

This clonotype was observed at least ten times. The gene calls are TRBV7-2 and TRBJ2-4; TRBD1 matches at 7 bases. V lost 5 bases to trimming and J lost 6 bases; unmatched junction nucleotides: 4. This CDR3 has 13 amino acids. The germline V gene has CDR1 SGHTA and CDR2 FQGNSA. In DNA, the CDR3 is TGTGCCAGCAGCCCGGGACAGTTAAACATTCAGTACTTC. As protein: CASSPGQLNIQYF.

In this sample, this clonotype turned up a few times. The chain links TRBV4-1 to TRBJ2-3, with D tentatively TRBD2 (7 bases). This CDR3 contains 18 residues. Trimming removed 2 bases from V and 4 bases from J, with 22 bases in between. Germline CDR1 and CDR2: MGHRA and YSYEKL. The CDR3 spells CASSQTSIRGGRADTQYF. The CDR3 bases are TGCGCCAGCAGCCAAACCTCGATAAGGGGGGGAAGGGCAGATACGCAGTATTTT.